This T cell receptor (beta chain) derives from a study of blood T cell repertoires in COVID-19. For the study at large: Sources were T cells, B-cell-depleted T cells, or PBMCs; the material itself was cDNA or gDNA.

This CDR3 is built from 16 residues. Germline V lookup: CDR1 LNHDA, CDR2 SQIVND (reference sequence). The V and J ends lost 5 bases and 0 bases respectively, with 14 bases between them. The table came from immunoSEQ multiplex PCR; TCRdb's copy has only in-frame clones and leaves some out. The sample lists some 400,000 clones, 87% seen once, with about 10% in the top ten. This clone was detected only once. This sequence was found in a woman between 25 and 40 years old with COVID-19, enrolled during active disease. V and J are TRBV19 and TRBJ1-3; D is undetermined. Material for sequencing was peripheral blood. CDR3 loop: CASSPPRQRSGNTIYF. The CDR3 DNA is TGTGCCAGTAGTCCACCCCGCCAGCGCTCTGGAAACACCATATATTTT.